This TCR beta chain comes out of a study of cytomegalovirus exposure and HLA in healthy donors. At the level of the study: Clustering assigned approximately 79% of the roughly 370 genotyped donors to the Caucasian-associated ancestry cluster. Overall study findings and caveats: In a later analysis, parvovirus B19, influenza, CMV and Epstein-Barr virus appeared linked to several top co-occurrence clusters. Most TCR sequences were uncommon, yet certain public TCRs appeared in many donors.

Despite likely unrecorded immune exposures, the donors were nominally healthy at the time of sampling. The PCR had 60 Vbeta and 13 Jbeta primers. Libraries were prepared by immunoSEQ multiplex PCR; TCRdb keeps only in-frame clonotypes and omits some of them. The table includes 150,000 to 200,000 clones, less than 80% detected once. The V and J ends lost 2 bases and 1 base respectively, with 8 bases between them. In germline, CDR1 is MNHNY, CDR2 SVGAGI (reference sequence). The CDR3 extends over 14 amino acids. Points on this clone: The antigen remains unidentified.

The source material was PBMCs. The chain recombines TRBV6-6 with TRBJ1-1; possibly TRBD1 for D (5 bases). The TCR comes from a man aged 40-49 years in good health and CMV-seronegative. CDR3 bases: TGTGCCAGCAGTTACCAGGGCTCGAACACTGAAGCTTTCTTT. Translation gives CASSYQGSNTEAFF.